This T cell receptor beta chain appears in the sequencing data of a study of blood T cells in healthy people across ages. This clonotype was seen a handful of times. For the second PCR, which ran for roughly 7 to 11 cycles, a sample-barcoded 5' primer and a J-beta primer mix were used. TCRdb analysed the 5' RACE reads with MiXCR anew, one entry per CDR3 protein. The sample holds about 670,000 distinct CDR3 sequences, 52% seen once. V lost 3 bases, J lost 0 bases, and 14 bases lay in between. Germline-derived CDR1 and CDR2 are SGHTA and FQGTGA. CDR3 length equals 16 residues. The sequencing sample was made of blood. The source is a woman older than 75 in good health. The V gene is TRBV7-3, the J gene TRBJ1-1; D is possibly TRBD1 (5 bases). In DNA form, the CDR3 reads TGTGCCAGCAGCTTTTCCGGGGCTCTGATGAACACTGAAGCTTTCTTT. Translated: CASSFSGALMNTEAFF.